Detailed here is one T cell receptor beta chain. The antigen is undetermined. This record comes from a study of cytomegalovirus exposure and HLA in healthy donors. Broader study findings: There were reportedly fewer N-insertions in an Asian-associated ancestry cluster than the roughly 610-donor mean, in a later analysis.

PCR employed 60 Vbeta and 13 Jbeta primers. TCRdb keeps only in-frame clones here, not all; method: immunoSEQ multiplex PCR. The data contain over 150,000 clones, 75% to 85% of them singletons. Germline CDR1 is GTSNPN and CDR2 is SVGIG (reference sequence). The CDR3 is made up of 14 amino acids. V trimming: 7 bases; J trimming: 1 base; junction bases outside the gene matches: 6. The chain uses TRBV30 and TRBJ2-7; 11 positions match TRBD1. Specimen: PBMCs. This TCR came from a boy between 10 and 17 years old in good health and CMV-seronegative. CDR3 nucleotide sequence: TGTGCCTCCCTGGGACAGGGGGGATCCTACGAGCAGTACTTC. This codes for CASLGQGGSYEQYF. The complete variable domain, with remaining parts taken from reference TRBV30 and TRBJ2-7, reads SQTIHQWPATLVQPVGSPLSLECTVEGTSNPNLYWYRQAAGRGLQLLFYSVGIGQISSEVPQNLSASRPQDRQFILSSKKLLLSDSGFYLCASLGQGGSYEQYFGPGTRLTVT.